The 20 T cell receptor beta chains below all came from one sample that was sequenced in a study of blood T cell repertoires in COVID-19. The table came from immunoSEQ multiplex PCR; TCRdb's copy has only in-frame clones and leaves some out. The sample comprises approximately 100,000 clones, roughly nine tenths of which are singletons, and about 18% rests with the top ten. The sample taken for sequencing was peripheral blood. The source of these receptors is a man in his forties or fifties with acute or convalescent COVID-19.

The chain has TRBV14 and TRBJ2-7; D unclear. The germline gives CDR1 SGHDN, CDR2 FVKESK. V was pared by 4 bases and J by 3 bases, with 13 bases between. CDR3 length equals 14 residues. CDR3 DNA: TGTGCCAGCAGCCCTTCCCGCCAGGTCTACGAGCAGTACTTC. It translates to CASSPSRQVYEQYF.

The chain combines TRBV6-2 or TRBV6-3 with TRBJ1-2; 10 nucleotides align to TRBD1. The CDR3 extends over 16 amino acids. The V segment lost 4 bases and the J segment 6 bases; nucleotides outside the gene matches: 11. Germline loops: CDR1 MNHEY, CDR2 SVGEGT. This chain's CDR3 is CASSWSPGQGFDGYTF. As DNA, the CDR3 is TGTGCCAGCAGTTGGTCCCCGGGACAGGGGTTCGATGGCTACACCTTC.

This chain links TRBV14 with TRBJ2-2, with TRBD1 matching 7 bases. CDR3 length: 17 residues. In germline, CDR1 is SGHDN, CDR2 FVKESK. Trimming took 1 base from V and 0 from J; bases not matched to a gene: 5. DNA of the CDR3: TGTGCCAGCAGCCAAGGGGTCGGGACAGCGAACACCGGGGAGCTGTTTTTT. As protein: CASSQGVGTANTGELFF.

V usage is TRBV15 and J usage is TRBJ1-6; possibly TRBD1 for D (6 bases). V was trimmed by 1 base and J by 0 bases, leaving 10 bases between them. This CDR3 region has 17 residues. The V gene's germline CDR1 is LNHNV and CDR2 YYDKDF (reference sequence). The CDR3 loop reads CATSRVRGSSYNSPLHF. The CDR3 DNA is TGTGCCACCAGCAGAGTTAGGGGGAGCTCCTATAATTCACCCCTCCACTTT.

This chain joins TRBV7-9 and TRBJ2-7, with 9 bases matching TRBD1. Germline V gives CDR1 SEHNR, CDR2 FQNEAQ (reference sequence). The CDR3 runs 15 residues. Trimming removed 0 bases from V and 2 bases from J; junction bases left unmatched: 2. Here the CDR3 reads CASSLAGTGTYEQYF. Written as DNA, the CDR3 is TGTGCCAGCAGCTTAGCCGGGACAGGGACCTACGAGCAGTACTTC.

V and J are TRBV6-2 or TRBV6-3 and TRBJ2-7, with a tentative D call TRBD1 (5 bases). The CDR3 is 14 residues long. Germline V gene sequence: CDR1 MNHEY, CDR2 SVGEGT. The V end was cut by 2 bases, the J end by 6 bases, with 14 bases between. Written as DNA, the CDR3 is TGTGCCAGCAGTTACATACCAAGCCAGGGCGAGCAGTACTTC. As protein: CASSYIPSQGEQYF.

The CDR3, as DNA: TGCAGCGTTGGGGCAGGGAATGGCTACACCTTC. Its protein is CSVGAGNGYTF. This rearrangement joins TRBV29-1 to TRBJ1-2; D might be TRBD1 (5 bases). CDR1 and CDR2 (germline): SQVTM, ANQGSEA. The CDR3 consists of 11 residues. Trimming took off 4 bases at V and 6 bases at J, with 9 bases between the two ends.

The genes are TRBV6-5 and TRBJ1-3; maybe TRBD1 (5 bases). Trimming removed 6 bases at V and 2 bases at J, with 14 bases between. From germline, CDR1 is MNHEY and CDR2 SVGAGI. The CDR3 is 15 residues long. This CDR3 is CASSRGGRAGNTIYF. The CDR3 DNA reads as TGTGCCAGCAGCCGGGGGGGAAGGGCTGGAAACACCATATATTTT.

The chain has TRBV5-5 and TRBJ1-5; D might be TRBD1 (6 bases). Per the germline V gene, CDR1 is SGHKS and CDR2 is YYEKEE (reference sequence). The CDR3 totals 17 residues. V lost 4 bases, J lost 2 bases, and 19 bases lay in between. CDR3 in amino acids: CASSLGGGAKGNQPQHF. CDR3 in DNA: TGTGCCAGCAGCCTGGGTGGGGGGGCGAAAGGCAATCAGCCCCAGCATTTT.

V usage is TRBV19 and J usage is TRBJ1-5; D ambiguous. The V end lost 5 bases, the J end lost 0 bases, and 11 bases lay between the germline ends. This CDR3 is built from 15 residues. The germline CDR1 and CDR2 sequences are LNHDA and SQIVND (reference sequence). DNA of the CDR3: TGTGCCAGTAGTCGGCAGGAAGTTAGCAATCAGCCCCAGCATTTT. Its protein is CASSRQEVSNQPQHF.

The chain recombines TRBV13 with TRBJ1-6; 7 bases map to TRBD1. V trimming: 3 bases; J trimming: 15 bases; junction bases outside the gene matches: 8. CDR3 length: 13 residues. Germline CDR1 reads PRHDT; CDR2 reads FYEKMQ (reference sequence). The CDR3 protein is CASSFSTGHLLHF. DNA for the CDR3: TGTGCCAGCAGCTTCTCGACAGGGCATCTCCTCCACTTT.

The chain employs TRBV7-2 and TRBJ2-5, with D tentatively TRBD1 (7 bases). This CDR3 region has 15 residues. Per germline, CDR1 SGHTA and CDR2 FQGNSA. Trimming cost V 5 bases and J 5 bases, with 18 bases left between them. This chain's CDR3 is CASSPGGPLRETQYF. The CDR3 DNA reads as TGTGCCAGCAGCCCAGGGGGGCCACTTCGGGAGACCCAGTACTTC.

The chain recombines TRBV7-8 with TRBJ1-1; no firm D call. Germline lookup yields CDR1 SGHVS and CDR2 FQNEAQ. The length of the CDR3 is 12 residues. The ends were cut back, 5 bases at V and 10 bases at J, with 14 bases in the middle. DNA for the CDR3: TGTGCCAGCAGCCTCGGCGGCCCTAGAGCTTTCTTT. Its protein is CASSLGGPRAFF. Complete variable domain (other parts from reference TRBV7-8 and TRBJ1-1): GAGVSQSPRYKVAKRGQDVALRCDPISGHVSLFWYQQALGQGPEFLTYFQNEAQLDKSGLPSDRFFAERPEGSVSTLKIQRTQQEDSAVYLCASSLGGPRAFFGQGTRLTVV.

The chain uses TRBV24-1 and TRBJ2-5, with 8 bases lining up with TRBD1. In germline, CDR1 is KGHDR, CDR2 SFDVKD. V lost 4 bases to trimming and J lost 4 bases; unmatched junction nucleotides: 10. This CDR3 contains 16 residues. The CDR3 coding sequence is TGTGCCACCAGTGACCCAGCCCGGACAGGGATAGAGACCCAGTACTTC. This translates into CATSDPARTGIETQYF.

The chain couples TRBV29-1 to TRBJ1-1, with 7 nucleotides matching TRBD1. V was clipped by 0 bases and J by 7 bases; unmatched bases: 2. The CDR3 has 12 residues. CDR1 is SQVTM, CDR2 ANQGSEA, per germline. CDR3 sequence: CSVEEAGGEAFF. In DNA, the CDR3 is TGCAGCGTTGAAGAGGCAGGGGGTGAAGCTTTCTTT.

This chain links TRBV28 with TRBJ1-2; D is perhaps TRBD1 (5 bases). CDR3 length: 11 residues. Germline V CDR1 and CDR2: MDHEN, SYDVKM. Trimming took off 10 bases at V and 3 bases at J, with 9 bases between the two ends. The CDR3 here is CATRADYGYTF. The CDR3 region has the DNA TGTGCCACCAGGGCGGACTATGGCTACACCTTC.

The CDR3 loop reads CASSLALISGNTIYF. The CDR3 DNA follows: TGTGCCAGCAGCTTGGCACTGATCTCTGGAAACACCATATATTTT. The chain uses TRBV5-8 and TRBJ1-3; D unresolved. In germline, CDR1 is SGHTS, CDR2 YDEGEE. This CDR3 has 15 amino acids. V was trimmed by 0 bases and J by 0 bases, leaving 7 bases between them.

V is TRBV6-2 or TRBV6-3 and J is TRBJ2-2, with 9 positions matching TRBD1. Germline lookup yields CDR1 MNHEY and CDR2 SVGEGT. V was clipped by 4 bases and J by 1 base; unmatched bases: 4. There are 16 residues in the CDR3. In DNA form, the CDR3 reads TGTGCCAGCAGTTTTTACAGGGGGCTGAACACCGGGGAGCTGTTTTTT. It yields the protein CASSFYRGLNTGELFF.

CDR3 protein: CASRRQGTGELFF. The DNA for the CDR3 is TGTGCCAGCCGGAGACAGGGAACCGGGGAGCTGTTTTTT. The chain employs TRBV27 and TRBJ2-2, with TRBD1 matching over 7 bases. This CDR3 region has 13 residues. With V trimmed by 8 bases and J by 5 bases, 5 bases remained unmatched. Germline CDR1 and CDR2: MNHEY and SMNVEV (reference sequence).

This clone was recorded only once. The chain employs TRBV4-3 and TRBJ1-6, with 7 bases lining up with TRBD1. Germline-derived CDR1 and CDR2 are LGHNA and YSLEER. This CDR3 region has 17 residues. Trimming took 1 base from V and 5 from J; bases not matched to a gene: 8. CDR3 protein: CASSQAFPGGNNSPLHF. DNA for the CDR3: TGCGCCAGCAGCCAAGCCTTCCCAGGGGGGAATAATTCACCCCTCCACTTT.